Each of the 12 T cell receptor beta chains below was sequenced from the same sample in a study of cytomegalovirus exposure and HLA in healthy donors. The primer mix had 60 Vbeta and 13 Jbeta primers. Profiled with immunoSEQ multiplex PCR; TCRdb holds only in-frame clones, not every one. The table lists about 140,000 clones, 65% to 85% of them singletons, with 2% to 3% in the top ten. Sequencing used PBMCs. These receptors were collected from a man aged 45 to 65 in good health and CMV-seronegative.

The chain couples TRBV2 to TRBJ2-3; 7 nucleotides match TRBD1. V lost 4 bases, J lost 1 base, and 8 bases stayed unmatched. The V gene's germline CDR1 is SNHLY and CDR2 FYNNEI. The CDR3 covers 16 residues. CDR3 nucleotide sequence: TGTGCCAGCAGTGGGCTGGCGCAGGGGGGCACAGATACGCAGTATTTT. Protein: CASSGLAQGGTDTQYF.

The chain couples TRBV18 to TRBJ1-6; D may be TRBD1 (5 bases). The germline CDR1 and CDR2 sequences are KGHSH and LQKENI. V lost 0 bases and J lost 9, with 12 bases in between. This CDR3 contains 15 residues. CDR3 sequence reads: CASSPPSRVGSPLHF. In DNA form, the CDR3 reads TGTGCCAGCTCACCACCGTCCAGGGTGGGTTCACCCCTCCACTTT.

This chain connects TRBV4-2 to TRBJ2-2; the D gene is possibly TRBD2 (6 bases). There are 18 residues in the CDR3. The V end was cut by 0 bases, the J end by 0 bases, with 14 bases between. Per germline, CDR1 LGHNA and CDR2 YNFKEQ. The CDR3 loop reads CASSQEMVAASNTGELFF. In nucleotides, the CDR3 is TGTGCCAGCAGCCAAGAAATGGTAGCGGCCTCGAACACCGGGGAGCTGTTTTTT.

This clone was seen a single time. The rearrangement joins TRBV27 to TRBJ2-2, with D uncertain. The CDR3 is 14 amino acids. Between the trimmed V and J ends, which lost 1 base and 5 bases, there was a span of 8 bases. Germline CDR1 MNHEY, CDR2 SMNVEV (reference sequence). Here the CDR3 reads CASSLFGRTGELFF. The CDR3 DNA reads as TGTGCCAGCAGTTTATTTGGGCGAACCGGGGAGCTGTTTTTT.

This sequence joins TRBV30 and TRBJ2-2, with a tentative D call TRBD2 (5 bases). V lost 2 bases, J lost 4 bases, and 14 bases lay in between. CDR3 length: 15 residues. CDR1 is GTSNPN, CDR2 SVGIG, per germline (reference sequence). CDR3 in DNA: TGTGCCTGGAGTTACGGGGTTGTGGGCACCGGGGAGCTGTTTTTT. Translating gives CAWSYGVVGTGELFF.

The CDR3 region has the DNA TGCAGCGTTGCGGAAGGTTTGGGGGCCAGCTACGAGCAGTACTTC. Amino acids: CSVAEGLGASYEQYF. J is TRBJ2-7 and V is TRBV29-1, with a weak D call TRBD1 (6 bases). Trimming left V 4 bases short and J 3 bases short, with 19 bases between. Germline V lookup: CDR1 SQVTM, CDR2 ANQGSEA. The CDR3 consists of 15 residues.

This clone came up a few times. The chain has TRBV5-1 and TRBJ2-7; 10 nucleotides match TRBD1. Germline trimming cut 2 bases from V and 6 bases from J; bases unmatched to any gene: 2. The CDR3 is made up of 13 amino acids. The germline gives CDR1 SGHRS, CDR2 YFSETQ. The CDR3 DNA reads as TGCGCCAGCAGCTTCGGACAGGGGGGCGAGCAGTACTTC. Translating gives CASSFGQGGEQYF.

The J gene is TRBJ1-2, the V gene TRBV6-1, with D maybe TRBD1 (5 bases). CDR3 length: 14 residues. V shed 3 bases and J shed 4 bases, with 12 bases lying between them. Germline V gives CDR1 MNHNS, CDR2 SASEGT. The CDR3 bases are TGTGCCAGCAGTGAGCAGGGTTCCGGCTATGGCTACACCTTC. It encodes CASSEQGSGYGYTF.

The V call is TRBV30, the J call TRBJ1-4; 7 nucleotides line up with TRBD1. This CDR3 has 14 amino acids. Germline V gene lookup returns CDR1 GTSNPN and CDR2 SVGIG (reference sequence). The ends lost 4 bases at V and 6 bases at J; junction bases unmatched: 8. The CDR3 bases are TGTGCCTGGAATACCGGGACAGCTTATGAAAAACTGTTTTTT. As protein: CAWNTGTAYEKLFF.

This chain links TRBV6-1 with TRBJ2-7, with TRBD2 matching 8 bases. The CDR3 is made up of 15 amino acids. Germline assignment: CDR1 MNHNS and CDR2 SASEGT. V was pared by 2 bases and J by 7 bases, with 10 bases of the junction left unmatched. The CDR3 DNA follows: TGTGCCAGCAGTGAACGCCGGGAGGGCTTATGGGAGCAGTACTTC. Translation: CASSERREGLWEQYF.

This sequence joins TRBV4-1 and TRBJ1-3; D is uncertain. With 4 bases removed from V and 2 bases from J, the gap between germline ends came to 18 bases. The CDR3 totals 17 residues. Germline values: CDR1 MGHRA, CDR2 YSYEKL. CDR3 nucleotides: TGCGCCAGCAGCCCGGGCCCTATTACTAGTGCTGGAAACACCATATATTTT. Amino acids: CASSPGPITSAGNTIYF.

The CDR3 sequence: CASSFVKETQYF. The CDR3 DNA reads as TGTGCCAGCAGCTTTGTAAAAGAGACCCAGTACTTC. The chain combines TRBV11-2 with TRBJ2-5; D gene unclear. Germline lookup yields CDR1 SGHAT and CDR2 FQNNGV. V was shortened by 3 bases and J by 3 bases, with 5 bases between the two germline ends. This CDR3 comprises 12 residues.